This T cell receptor (beta chain) was recorded in a study of neurological immune-mediated disorders. CDR1 and CDR2 from the germline V gene are DFQATT and SNEGSKA (reference sequence). The CDR3 sequence is 15 residues long. V was pared by 5 bases and J by 5 bases, with 21 bases between. This clonotype was counted many times. Each CDR3 protein gets one entry after TCRdb re-called the 5' RACE reads with MiXCR. The sample carries around 40,000 distinct CDR3 sequences, about 12% recorded once. The source of this sequence is a female donor in good health. The source material was PBMCs. The genes are TRBV20-1 and TRBJ1-2; possible D gene TRBD1, 6 bases. DNA for the CDR3: TGCAGTGCTGAAGTATCCTCCGGGGGGGCTTATGGCTACACCTTC. This sequence encodes CSAEVSSGGAYGYTF.